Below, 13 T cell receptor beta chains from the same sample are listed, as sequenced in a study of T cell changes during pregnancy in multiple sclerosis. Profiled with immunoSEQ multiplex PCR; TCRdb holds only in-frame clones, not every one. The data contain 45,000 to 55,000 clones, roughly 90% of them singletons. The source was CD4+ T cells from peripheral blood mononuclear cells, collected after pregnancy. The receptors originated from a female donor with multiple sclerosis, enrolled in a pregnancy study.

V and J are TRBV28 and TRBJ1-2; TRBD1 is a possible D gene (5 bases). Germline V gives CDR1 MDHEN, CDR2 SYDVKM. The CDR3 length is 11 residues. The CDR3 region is CAAQGSYGYTF. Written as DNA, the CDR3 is TGTGCAGCGCAGGGATCCTATGGCTACACCTTC.

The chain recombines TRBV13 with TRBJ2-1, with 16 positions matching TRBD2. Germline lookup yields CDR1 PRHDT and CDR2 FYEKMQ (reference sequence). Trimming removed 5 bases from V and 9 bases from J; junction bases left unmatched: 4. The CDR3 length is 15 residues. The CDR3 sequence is CASSPGLAGGVEQFF. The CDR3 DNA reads TGTGCCAGCAGCCCGGGACTAGCGGGAGGGGTTGAGCAGTTCTTC.

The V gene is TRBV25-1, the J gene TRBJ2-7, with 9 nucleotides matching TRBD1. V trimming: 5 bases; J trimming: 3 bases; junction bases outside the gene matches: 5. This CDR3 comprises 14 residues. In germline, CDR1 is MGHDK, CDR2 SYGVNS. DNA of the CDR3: TGTGCCAGCAGTCAAGACAGGGGGGACTACGAGCAGTACTTC. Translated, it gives CASSQDRGDYEQYF.

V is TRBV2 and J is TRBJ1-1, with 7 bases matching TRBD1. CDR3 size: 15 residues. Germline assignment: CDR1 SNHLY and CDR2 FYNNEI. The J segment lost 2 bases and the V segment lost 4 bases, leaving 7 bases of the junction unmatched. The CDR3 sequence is CASSAQTGRNTEAFF. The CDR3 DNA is TGTGCCAGCAGTGCCCAGACAGGGCGAAACACTGAAGCTTTCTTT.

CDR3 in amino acids: CASSSGGSSTDTQYF. DNA of the CDR3: TGTGCCAGCAGCTCGGGCGGGTCTTCTACAGATACGCAGTATTTT. The chain couples TRBV5-4 to TRBJ2-3, with D maybe TRBD2 (5 bases). V dropped 3 bases and J dropped 3 bases, with 14 bases sitting between them. The CDR3 length is 15 residues. Germline loops: CDR1 SGHNT, CDR2 YYREEE (reference sequence).

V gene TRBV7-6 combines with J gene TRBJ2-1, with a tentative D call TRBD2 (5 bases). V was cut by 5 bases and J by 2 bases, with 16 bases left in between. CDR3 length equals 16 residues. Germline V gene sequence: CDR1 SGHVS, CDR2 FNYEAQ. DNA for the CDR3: TGTGCCAGCAGCCTCATTAGATGGGAGACCTACAATGAGCAGTTCTTC. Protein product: CASSLIRWETYNEQFF.

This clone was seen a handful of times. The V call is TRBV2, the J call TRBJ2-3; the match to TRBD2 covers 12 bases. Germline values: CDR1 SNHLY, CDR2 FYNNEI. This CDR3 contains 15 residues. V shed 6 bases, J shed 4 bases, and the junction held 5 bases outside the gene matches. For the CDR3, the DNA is TGTGCCAGCAGGTTGACTAGCGGGAGTGCAGATACGCAGTATTTT. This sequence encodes CASRLTSGSADTQYF.

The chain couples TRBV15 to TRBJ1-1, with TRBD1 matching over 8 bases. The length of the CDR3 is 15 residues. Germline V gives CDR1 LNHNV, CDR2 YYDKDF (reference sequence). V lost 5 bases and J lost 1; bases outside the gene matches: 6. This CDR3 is CATSPRTGKNTEAFF. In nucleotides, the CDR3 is TGTGCCACCAGCCCGCGGACAGGGAAGAACACTGAAGCTTTCTTT.

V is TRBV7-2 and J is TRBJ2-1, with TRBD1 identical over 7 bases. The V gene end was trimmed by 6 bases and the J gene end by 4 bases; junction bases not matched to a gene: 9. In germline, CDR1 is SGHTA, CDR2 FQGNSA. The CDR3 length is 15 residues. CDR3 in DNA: TGTGCCAGCAGTCGCCGGGGACAGAGTTACAATGAGCAGTTCTTC. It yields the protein CASSRRGQSYNEQFF. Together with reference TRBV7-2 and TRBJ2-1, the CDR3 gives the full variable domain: GAGVSQSPSNKVTEKGKDVELRCDPISGHTALYWYRQSLGQGLEFLIYFQGNSAPDKSGLPSDRFSAERTGGSVSTLTIQRTQQEDSAVYLCASSRRGQSYNEQFFGPGTRLTVL.

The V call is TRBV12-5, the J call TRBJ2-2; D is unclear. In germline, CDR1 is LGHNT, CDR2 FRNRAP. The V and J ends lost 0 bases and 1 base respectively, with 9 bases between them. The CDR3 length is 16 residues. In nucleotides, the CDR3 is TGTGCTAGTGGTTTGGTACTTTCTAAGAACACCGGGGAGCTGTTTTTT. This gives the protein CASGLVLSKNTGELFF.

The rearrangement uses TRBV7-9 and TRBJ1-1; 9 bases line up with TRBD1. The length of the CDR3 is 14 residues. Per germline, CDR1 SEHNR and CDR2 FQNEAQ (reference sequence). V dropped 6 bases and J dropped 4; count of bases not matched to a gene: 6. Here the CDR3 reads CASSGDRAGTEAFF. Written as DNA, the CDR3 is TGTGCCAGCAGTGGGGACAGGGCTGGCACTGAAGCTTTCTTT.

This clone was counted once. As DNA, the CDR3 is TGTGCCTCAGTCGGGGATGAGCAGTTCTTC. This codes for CASVGDEQFF. The genes are TRBV19 and TRBJ2-1; tentative D call: TRBD2 (5 bases). The CDR3 totals 10 residues. Germline CDR1 is LNHDA and CDR2 is SQIVND (reference sequence). V was trimmed by 11 bases and J by 8 bases, leaving 10 bases between them.

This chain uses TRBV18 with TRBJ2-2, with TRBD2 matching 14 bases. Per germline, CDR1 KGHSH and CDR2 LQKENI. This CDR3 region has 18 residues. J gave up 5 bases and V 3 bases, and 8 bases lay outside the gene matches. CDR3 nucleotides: TGTGCCAGCTCACCGCCGGGACTAGCGGGAGTCGGGACCGGGGAGCTGTTTTTT. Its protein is CASSPPGLAGVGTGELFF.